Following are 22 T cell receptor beta chains from one sample sequenced in a study of shared clonotypes between healthy human individuals. The data were produced by immunoSEQ multiplex PCR, yet TCRdb's version contains in-frame clones alone and is incomplete. Found here are around 700,000 clones, less than 80% of them singletons; the top ten hold more than 1.5%. The sequenced material came from memory CD4+ T cells sorted from blood. Described subset: CD45RA-negative fraction. These receptors all come from a woman in her 30s in good health.

The chain joins TRBV7-2 to TRBJ2-1, with 7 positions matching TRBD1. The germline V gene has CDR1 SGHTA and CDR2 FQGNSA. With V trimmed by 6 bases and J by 5 bases, 10 bases remained unmatched. The CDR3 sequence is 15 residues long. CDR3 protein: CASRLRQGRHNEQFF. In DNA form, the CDR3 reads TGTGCCAGCAGACTCAGACAGGGTAGACACAATGAGCAGTTCTTC.

This clone occurred once. V gene TRBV5-6 combines with J gene TRBJ1-2, with unresolved D. The V gene's germline CDR1 is SGHDT and CDR2 YYEEEE. The CDR3 length is 14 residues. The V end lost 4 bases, the J end lost 3 bases, and 13 bases lay between the germline ends. In nucleotides, the CDR3 is TGTGCCAGCAGCCCAACTGAGAGGGACTATGGCTACACCTTC. It codes for CASSPTERDYGYTF.

This clone showed up just a few times. V gene TRBV4-2 combines with J gene TRBJ2-1, with TRBD2 identical over 13 bases. J lost 5 bases, V lost 6 bases, and 10 bases had no gene match. In germline, CDR1 is LGHNA, CDR2 YNFKEQ. The length of the CDR3 is 17 residues. CDR3 in amino acids: CASRGLAGEVRNNEQFF. The CDR3 nucleotides are TGTGCCAGCAGAGGACTAGCGGGAGAGGTGCGGAACAATGAGCAGTTCTTC.

This clone was counted only a few times. The rearrangement uses TRBV9 and TRBJ1-1; 8 bases line up with TRBD1. CDR1 is SGDLS and CDR2 is YYNGEE in the germline V gene. This CDR3 contains 15 residues. V shed 4 bases and J 4 bases; nucleotides not matched to a gene: 9. CDR3: CASSFQGAAGTEAFF. CDR3 sequence (DNA): TGTGCCAGCAGCTTCCAGGGGGCGGCGGGCACTGAAGCTTTCTTT.

For this clone: Other nucleotide sequences from this sample produce the same CDR3. This chain joins TRBV7-2 and TRBJ2-1; D not resolved. Trimming removed 1 base from V and 7 bases from J, with 5 bases in between. Germline V gene sequence: CDR1 SGHTA, CDR2 FQGNSA. CDR3 size: 12 residues. The CDR3 bases are TGTGCCAGCAGCTTAGTGCGGAATGAGCAGTTCTTC. It yields the protein CASSLVRNEQFF.

This clone showed up just once. This chain joins TRBV6-4 and TRBJ2-3; maybe TRBD1 (6 bases). From germline, CDR1 is MRHNA and CDR2 SNTAGT. The CDR3 consists of 14 residues. V lost 4 bases to trimming and J lost 3 bases, with 11 bases between them. CDR3 nucleotide sequence: TGTGCCAGCAGTGCCCAACAGGGTACAGATACGCAGTATTTT. Protein: CASSAQQGTDTQYF.

In this sample, this clone turned up once. The chain has TRBV7-3 and TRBJ2-2; possible D gene TRBD2, 5 bases. This CDR3 has 17 amino acids. V was shortened by 0 bases and J by 1 base, with 12 bases between the two germline ends. The germline gives CDR1 SGHTA, CDR2 FQGTGA. The CDR3, as DNA: TGTGCCAGCAGCTTAACGGATGTGGGAGTGAACACCGGGGAGCTGTTTTTT. Translation gives CASSLTDVGVNTGELFF.

This clone was detected once. V is TRBV28 and J is TRBJ2-1; 11 bases are a match to TRBD1. CDR1 and CDR2 (germline): MDHEN, SYDVKM. This CDR3 region has 18 residues. V shed 5 bases, J shed 4 bases, and the junction held 13 bases outside the gene matches. CDR3 bases: TGTGCCAGCAGTATAGGACAGGGGGCGGGGGTACCATACAATGAGCAGTTCTTC. This encodes CASSIGQGAGVPYNEQFF.

This chain connects TRBV6-1 to TRBJ2-3, with a tentative D call TRBD2 (5 bases). Germline-derived CDR1 and CDR2 are MNHNS and SASEGT. The CDR3 totals 15 residues. Trimming removed 3 bases at V and 3 bases at J, with 13 bases between. The CDR3 DNA follows: TGTGCCAGCAGTGAGAGTTTGAGGGAAACAGATACGCAGTATTTT. It is translated as CASSESLRETDTQYF.

This clone was detected only a few times. The chain uses TRBV27 and TRBJ1-5; D may be TRBD1 (6 bases). Germline CDR1 MNHEY, CDR2 SMNVEV (reference sequence). The CDR3 length is 11 residues. V was shortened by 6 bases and J by 9 bases, with 9 bases between the two germline ends. As DNA, the CDR3 is TGTGCCAGCAGCAGGGGCGGGCCCCAGCATTTT. Its protein is CASSRGGPQHF.

The chain couples TRBV2 to TRBJ1-2; 9 bases are shared with TRBD1. Germline values: CDR1 SNHLY, CDR2 FYNNEI. After removal of 6 bases from V and 8 bases from J, the junction contained 10 bases not matched to a gene. The CDR3 has 14 residues. CDR3 coding DNA: TGTGCCAGCAGCCCTAGGACAGGGGATCGGGGCTACACCTTC. Translation gives CASSPRTGDRGYTF.

Note on this clone: Germline and junction disagree at one end, which may indicate a read error. The V gene is TRBV5-1, the J gene TRBJ2-1; TRBD2 matches at 12 bases. Germline assignment: CDR1 SGHRS and CDR2 YFSETQ. The CDR3 contains 12 residues. CDR3 bases: TGCGCCAGCAGCGAGACTAGCGGGAGTTTGGTCTTC. This gives the protein CASSETSGSLVF.

CDR3 residues: CAWSVASGRVYEQYF. CDR3 DNA: TGTGCCTGGAGTGTTGCTAGCGGGAGGGTGTACGAGCAGTACTTC. The V and J genes are TRBV30 and TRBJ2-7; TRBD2 matches 12 bases. V dropped 0 bases and J dropped 4; count of bases not matched to a gene: 4. The CDR3 runs 15 residues. Germline V CDR1 and CDR2: GTSNPN, SVGIG (reference sequence).

This clone was detected only a few times. This chain uses TRBV29-1 with TRBJ2-2; D is possibly TRBD1 (6 bases). Germline V gene data show CDR1 as SQVTM and CDR2 as ANQGSEA. The CDR3 contains 16 residues. V was clipped by 4 bases and J by 4 bases, with 19 bases between them. The CDR3 protein is CSVGGQNQVTTGELFF. CDR3 in DNA: TGCAGCGTTGGGGGGCAGAACCAAGTAACCACCGGGGAGCTGTTTTTT.

The chain is built from TRBV21-1 and TRBJ2-7. TRBV21-1 is a pseudogene locus. The CDR3 totals 13 residues. CDR3 sequence (DNA): TGTGCCAGCAGCACCCGAAACCTCTACGAGCAGTACTTC. Amino acids: CASSTRNLYEQYF.

This clone was observed a handful of times. This rearrangement joins TRBV29-1 to TRBJ1-4; unclear D gene. CDR1 and CDR2 from the germline V gene are SQVTM and ANQGSEA. This CDR3 region has 10 residues. Trimming pared 7 bases from V and 8 bases from J, leaving 8 bases between. Here the CDR3 DNA reads TGCAGCGCCTTACAAGAAAAACTGTTTTTT. The encoded protein is CSALQEKLFF. Filled out from reference TRBV29-1 and TRBJ1-4, the complete variable domain reads SAVISQKPSRDICQRGTSLTIQCQVDSQVTMMFWYRQQPGQSLTLIATANQGSEATYESGFVIDKFPISRPNLTFSTLTVSNMSPEDSSIYLCSALQEKLFFGSGTQLSVL.

This chain uses TRBV7-2 with TRBJ2-1; D is unresolved. The CDR3 covers 15 residues. Germline V gene sequence: CDR1 SGHTA, CDR2 FQGNSA. V was cut by 5 bases and J by 5 bases, with 16 bases left in between. The CDR3 DNA reads TGTGCCAGCAGCATGACCCCGGGCTACAACAATGAGCAGTTCTTC. Its translation is CASSMTPGYNNEQFF. The full variable domain, rest sourced from reference TRBV7-2 and TRBJ2-1, is GAGVSQSPSNKVTEKGKDVELRCDPISGHTALYWYRQSLGQGLEFLIYFQGNSAPDKSGLPSDRFSAERTGGSVSTLTIQRTQQEDSAVYLCASSMTPGYNNEQFFGPGTRLTVL.

V gene TRBV11-3 combines with J gene TRBJ2-1; D is unclear. The CDR3 runs 16 residues. Germline CDR1 and CDR2: SGHNT and YENEEA. Trimming took 4 bases from V and 0 from J, leaving 13 bases between them. DNA for the CDR3: TGTGCCAGCAGCTCCCGCGACTCCAGCTCCTACAATGAGCAGTTCTTC. Protein sequence: CASSSRDSSSYNEQFF.

The gene calls are TRBV27 and TRBJ2-1, with D hard to call. The CDR3 totals 13 residues. The V gene lost 2 bases and the J gene lost 7 bases, with 9 bases spanning the gap. CDR1 is MNHEY, CDR2 SMNVEV, per germline (reference sequence). CDR3 sequence: CASSLANRNEQFF. The CDR3 region has the DNA TGTGCCAGCAGTTTAGCCAATAGAAATGAGCAGTTCTTC.

The chain employs TRBV6-5 and TRBJ1-4; a possible D gene is TRBD1 (5 bases). Germline assignment: CDR1 MNHEY and CDR2 SVGAGI. V dropped 8 bases and J dropped 6 bases, with 16 bases sitting between them. The CDR3 contains 14 residues. The CDR3 bases are TGTGCCAGCGCCGGGTGGGGGTCGGATGAAAAACTGTTTTTT. Translation: CASAGWGSDEKLFF.

The chain recombines TRBV5-4 with TRBJ2-7; TRBD1 matches 10 bases. This CDR3 is 14 amino acids long. With 3 bases clipped from V and 6 bases from J, the junction kept 6 bases outside the gene matches. Germline CDR1 SGHNT, CDR2 YYREEE (reference sequence). This chain's CDR3 is CASSSRQGAGEQYF. Written as DNA, the CDR3 is TGTGCCAGCAGCTCCAGACAGGGGGCGGGCGAGCAGTACTTC.

Note on this clone: A read error may explain this, as a much larger clone is one base away. The chain carries TRBV4-2 and TRBJ2-7; 14 bases agree with TRBD2. The V segment lost 3 bases and the J segment 3 bases; nucleotides outside the gene matches: 4. The length of the CDR3 is 16 residues. Germline CDR1 reads LGHNA; CDR2 reads YNFKEQ. CDR3 sequence: CASSQAGTSGSYEQYF. The CDR3 bases are TGTGCCAGCAGCCAGGCCGGGACTAGCGGGAGCTACGAGCAGTACTTC.